The 29 T cell receptor beta chains listed next were all sequenced from one sample in a study of cytomegalovirus exposure and HLA in healthy donors. A multiplex PCR was run with 60 Vbeta primers and 13 Jbeta primers. The repertoire was sequenced with immunoSEQ multiplex PCR; TCRdb's copy has only in-frame clones and lacks some. This sample yields approximately 140,000 clones, of which 55% to 75% are seen a single time; roughly 7% belongs to the top ten. Material: PBMCs. These TCRs come from a woman in her fifties or sixties in good health and CMV-seropositive.

This clone came up a few times. The chain employs TRBV7-9 and TRBJ1-1; D is possibly TRBD1 (6 bases). The length of the CDR3 is 13 residues. The V end was cut by 5 bases, the J end by 4 bases, with 11 bases between. Germline loops: CDR1 SEHNR, CDR2 FQNEAQ (reference sequence). The CDR3, as DNA: TGTGCCAGCAGCCCCGGACAGTCCACTGAAGCTTTCTTT. Translated: CASSPGQSTEAFF.

The chain recombines TRBV27 with TRBJ2-7, with D perhaps TRBD2 (5 bases). The CDR3 length is 16 residues. Trimming took off 5 bases at V and 1 base at J, with 18 bases between the two ends. CDR1 is MNHEY and CDR2 is SMNVEV in the germline V gene (reference sequence). The CDR3 DNA sequence: TGTGCCAGCAGTCTCTCGGGTTTCCCGGGATCCTACGAGCAGTACTTC. Amino acid sequence: CASSLSGFPGSYEQYF.

The chain uses TRBV30 and TRBJ1-1; no definite D call. This CDR3 is 11 amino acids long. The germline V and J ends were trimmed by 0 bases and 9 bases, with 8 bases remaining between them. Germline CDR1 and CDR2: GTSNPN and SVGIG (reference sequence). For the CDR3, the DNA is TGTGCCTGGAGTGTGGCAGTTAAAGCTTTCTTT. It yields the protein CAWSVAVKAFF.

This chain links TRBV7-3 with TRBJ2-1, with D unresolved. CDR1 is SGHTA and CDR2 is FQGTGA in the germline V gene. V was clipped by 6 bases and J by 0 bases, with 6 bases between them. The CDR3 consists of 13 residues. CDR3 loop: CASSWSSYNEQFF. The CDR3 DNA follows: TGTGCCAGCAGTTGGAGCTCCTACAATGAGCAGTTCTTC.

The gene calls are TRBV13 and TRBJ2-7; 12 bases are a match to TRBD2. The V and J ends lost 5 bases and 0 bases, in that order; junction bases with no gene match: 8. Looked up from germline, CDR1 is PRHDT and CDR2 is FYEKMQ (reference sequence). The length of the CDR3 is 17 residues. CDR3 nucleotide sequence: TGTGCCAGCAGCGACGGGACTAGCGGGCCTAGCTCCTACGAGCAGTACTTC. Protein product: CASSDGTSGPSSYEQYF.

This chain links TRBV6-1 with TRBJ2-7; the match to TRBD2 covers 11 bases. The J segment lost 1 base and the V segment lost 11 bases, leaving 4 bases of the junction unmatched. The CDR3 runs 13 residues. Germline V gene lookup returns CDR1 MNHNS and CDR2 SASEGT. Here the CDR3 DNA reads TGTGCCGGGGGACTAGCGGATTCCTACGAGCAGTACTTC. The encoded protein is CAGGLADSYEQYF.

The CDR3 DNA reads TGTGCCAGCAGCTTAGCGGGGGGTCAGGGGATGAGGCCCCAGCATTTT. The encoded protein is CASSLAGGQGMRPQHF. The V call is TRBV11-2, the J call TRBJ1-5; perhaps TRBD1 as D (6 bases). Germline V CDR1 and CDR2: SGHAT, FQNNGV. The length of the CDR3 is 16 residues. V lost 1 base and J 9 bases, leaving 19 bases between the germline ends.

The count of this clone is one. The chain carries TRBV28 and TRBJ2-7, with a possible D match to TRBD1 (6 bases). CDR3 length: 12 amino acids. V shed 2 bases and J shed 7 bases, with 9 bases lying between them. The germline CDR1 and CDR2 sequences are MDHEN and SYDVKM. CDR3 nucleotide sequence: TGTGCCAGCAGTTTACAGGGGACAGAGCAGTACTTC. Its translation is CASSLQGTEQYF. The variable domain in full, completed from reference TRBV28 and TRBJ2-7, reads DVKVTQSSRYLVKRTGEKVFLECVQDMDHENMFWYRQDPGLGLRLIYFSYDVKMKEKGDIPEGYSVSREKKERFSLILESASTNQTSMYLCASSLQGTEQYFGPGTRLTVT.

This chain links TRBV6-6 with TRBJ1-2; 7 bases map to TRBD1. The germline CDR1 and CDR2 sequences are MNHNY and SVGAGI (reference sequence). The CDR3 sequence is 14 residues long. The V segment lost 2 bases and the J segment 4 bases; nucleotides outside the gene matches: 4. CDR3 protein: CASSYDRASYGYTF. DNA of the CDR3: TGTGCCAGCAGTTACGACAGGGCCTCCTATGGCTACACCTTC.

This clone was counted a few times. The chain uses TRBV19 and TRBJ1-2, with D perhaps TRBD1 (6 bases). The CDR3 sequence is 12 residues long. V lost 7 bases, J lost 6 bases, and 12 bases lay in between. The V gene's germline CDR1 is LNHDA and CDR2 SQIVND (reference sequence). CDR3 residues: CASNDSGDGYTF. The CDR3 DNA reads as TGTGCCAGTAACGACTCAGGGGATGGCTACACCTTC.

This clone appeared a few times. The genes are TRBV30 and TRBJ2-1, with 12 bases matching TRBD2. CDR3 size: 15 residues. Trimming removed 0 bases from V and 5 bases from J; junction bases left unmatched: 2. CDR1 and CDR2 from the germline V gene are GTSNPN and SVGIG (reference sequence). CDR3 amino acids: CAWSVWTSGNNEQFF. For the CDR3, the DNA is TGTGCCTGGAGTGTCTGGACTAGCGGGAACAATGAGCAGTTCTTC.

The sample holds a few counts of this clone. This chain joins TRBV5-1 and TRBJ2-1; TRBD2 aligns across 13 bases. Germline V lookup: CDR1 SGHRS, CDR2 YFSETQ. The CDR3 runs 17 residues. Unmatched junction bases numbered 4, after V lost 4 bases and J lost 0 bases. CDR3 in amino acids: CASSLTSGRSSYNEQFF. In nucleotides, the CDR3 is TGCGCCAGCAGCCTGACTAGCGGGAGGTCCTCCTACAATGAGCAGTTCTTC.

The rearrangement joins TRBV30 to TRBJ2-7; 7 bases are shared with TRBD1. Germline CDR1 GTSNPN, CDR2 SVGIG (reference sequence). The CDR3 runs to 12 residues. V shed 5 bases, J shed 5 bases, and the junction held 6 bases outside the gene matches. This CDR3 is CAWRQGTHEQYF. The CDR3 coding sequence is TGTGCCTGGCGACAGGGAACCCACGAGCAGTACTTC.

V is TRBV18 and J is TRBJ2-1; D perhaps matches TRBD1 (6 bases). V lost 3 bases and J 7 bases, leaving 10 bases between the germline ends. The germline CDR1 and CDR2 sequences are KGHSH and LQKENI. The CDR3 extends over 13 amino acids. The CDR3 here is CASSPYRVNEQFF. DNA for the CDR3: TGTGCCAGCTCACCTTACAGGGTAAATGAGCAGTTCTTC.

Note on this clone: This specimen includes other DNA sequences encoding the same CDR3. The V gene is TRBV6-5, the J gene TRBJ2-1, with 12 bases lining up with TRBD2. The CDR3 spans 13 residues. V shed 6 bases, J shed 9 bases, and the junction held 3 bases outside the gene matches. Germline CDR1 and CDR2: MNHEY and SVGAGI. The CDR3 DNA follows: TGTGCCAGCAGGCTAGCGGGAGGGGTTGAGCAGTTCTTC. It codes for CASRLAGGVEQFF.

This clone turned up a few times. The rearrangement uses TRBV30 and TRBJ1-2; 9 nucleotides match TRBD1. Trimming removed 0 bases from V and 6 bases from J; junction bases left unmatched: 2. Looked up from germline, CDR1 is GTSNPN and CDR2 is SVGIG (reference sequence). This CDR3 region has 13 residues. This chain's CDR3 is CAWSVWTGDGYTF. Written as DNA, the CDR3 is TGTGCCTGGAGTGTCTGGACAGGGGATGGCTACACCTTC.

The chain's CDR3 is CASSSWTSGSHNEQFF. The CDR3 DNA follows: TGTGCCAGCAGCTCTTGGACTAGCGGGAGCCACAATGAGCAGTTCTTC. The chain joins TRBV7-2 to TRBJ2-1, with 13 nucleotides matching TRBD2. There are 16 residues in the CDR3. Germline assignment: CDR1 SGHTA and CDR2 FQGNSA. Trimming at V came to 4 bases and at J to 5 bases, leaving 5 bases not matched to a gene.

The chain employs TRBV5-1 and TRBJ2-2, with 12 bases that match TRBD1. Germline CDR1 reads SGHRS; CDR2 reads YFSETQ. The length of the CDR3 is 15 residues. V lost 4 bases and J lost 6; bases outside the gene matches: 4. The CDR3 protein is CASSVGQGASGELFF. Written as DNA, the CDR3 is TGCGCCAGCAGCGTGGGACAGGGGGCTTCCGGGGAGCTGTTTTTT.

This clone has a handful of counts. The chain has TRBV30 and TRBJ2-1, with 8 positions matching TRBD2. The V segment lost 2 bases and the J segment 5 bases; nucleotides outside the gene matches: 8. This CDR3 has 15 amino acids. From germline, CDR1 is GTSNPN and CDR2 SVGIG (reference sequence). The CDR3 DNA sequence: TGTGCCTGGAGTTACGAAGCGGGAGTGCACAATGAGCAGTTCTTC. Translation: CAWSYEAGVHNEQFF.

This clone was recorded once. The rearrangement uses TRBV7-8 and TRBJ2-3; 9 bases map to TRBD2. This CDR3 comprises 16 residues. V lost 5 bases, J lost 5 bases, and 11 bases stayed unmatched. Germline V lookup: CDR1 SGHVS, CDR2 FQNEAQ. The CDR3 spells CASSPSFSGSVDTQYF. The CDR3 region has the DNA TGTGCCAGCAGCCCGTCTTTTAGCGGGAGTGTAGATACGCAGTATTTT.

The chain couples TRBV28 to TRBJ2-7; 8 nucleotides line up with TRBD2. Germline V gives CDR1 MDHEN, CDR2 SYDVKM. V lost 3 bases, J lost 2 bases, and 3 bases stayed unmatched. There are 14 residues in the CDR3. The CDR3: CASSFGRAPYEQYF. The CDR3 nucleotides read TGTGCCAGCAGTTTCGGGAGGGCCCCCTACGAGCAGTACTTC.

This chain links TRBV7-9 with TRBJ2-7, with a weak D call TRBD1 (6 bases). Germline V gene lookup returns CDR1 SEHNR and CDR2 FQNEAQ (reference sequence). The CDR3 has 13 amino acids. With 4 bases removed from V and 5 bases from J, the gap between germline ends came to 12 bases. CDR3 residues: CASSSMAGDEQYF. As DNA, the CDR3 is TGTGCCAGCAGCTCGATGGCAGGGGACGAGCAGTACTTC.

J is TRBJ2-7 and V is TRBV5-8; 9 nucleotides match TRBD1. The CDR3 consists of 15 residues. From germline, CDR1 is SGHTS and CDR2 YDEGEE. V shed 0 bases, J shed 5 bases, and the junction held 6 bases outside the gene matches. The CDR3 reads CASSLGQGVFDEQYF. For the CDR3, the DNA is TGTGCCAGCAGCTTGGGACAGGGGGTGTTTGACGAGCAGTACTTC.

The chain joins TRBV5-1 to TRBJ2-4; maybe TRBD1 (6 bases). The germline CDR1 and CDR2 sequences are SGHRS and YFSETQ. The V end lost 2 bases, the J end lost 7 bases, and 7 bases lay between the germline ends. The length of the CDR3 is 12 residues. The CDR3 sequence is CASSLRGNIQYF. As DNA, the CDR3 is TGCGCCAGCAGCTTAAGGGGGAACATTCAGTACTTC.

This clone has a handful of counts. The gene calls are TRBV10-3 and TRBJ1-1; TRBD1 matches at 10 bases. V trimming: 5 bases; J trimming: 6 bases; junction bases outside the gene matches: 6. The length of the CDR3 is 14 residues. Germline V CDR1 and CDR2: ENHRY, SYGVKD. The chain's CDR3 is CAISRGQGTSEAFF. The CDR3 DNA reads TGTGCCATCAGTAGGGGACAGGGGACGTCTGAAGCTTTCTTT.

This chain connects TRBV11-1 to TRBJ1-3; TRBD1 aligns across 7 bases. J gave up 3 bases and V 0 bases, and 8 bases lay outside the gene matches. Germline loops: CDR1 SGHAT, CDR2 FQDESV (reference sequence). This CDR3 spans 17 amino acids. In DNA form, the CDR3 reads TGTGCCAGCAGCTTAGCGCCGAGGGGGCTTTTTGGAAACACCATATATTTT. Translated, it gives CASSLAPRGLFGNTIYF.

The J gene is TRBJ1-3, the V gene TRBV18, with 7 bases that match TRBD1. The CDR3 has 16 residues. V lost 2 bases, J lost 4 bases, and 8 bases stayed unmatched. CDR1 KGHSH and CDR2 LQKENI come from the germline V gene. The CDR3 loop reads CASSPGGGARGNTIYF. The CDR3 DNA reads as TGTGCCAGCTCACCAGGAGGGGGCGCTCGGGGAAACACCATATATTTT.

This clone was detected only a few times. The gene calls are TRBV18 and TRBJ1-4; 10 positions agree with TRBD1. Germline lookup yields CDR1 KGHSH and CDR2 LQKENI. The J segment lost 8 bases and the V segment lost 6 bases, leaving 9 bases of the junction unmatched. This CDR3 contains 15 residues. The CDR3 loop is CASSLPGTGAEKLFF. The CDR3 DNA follows: TGTGCCAGCTCCCTTCCAGGGACAGGGGCGGAAAAACTGTTTTTT.

This chain links TRBV5-6 with TRBJ2-1; 7 bases match TRBD2. V dropped 1 base and J dropped 8; count of bases not matched to a gene: 18. CDR1 is SGHDT, CDR2 YYEEEE, per germline. The CDR3 is made up of 18 amino acids. DNA for the CDR3: TGTGCCAGCAGCTTGCAGCTCAGCGGGAAAGATCCGATCGATGAGCAGTTCTTC. Amino acid sequence: CASSLQLSGKDPIDEQFF.